This T cell receptor beta chain was observed in a study of siplizumab effects on memory and regulatory T cells. J lost 5 bases, V lost 5 bases, and 14 bases had no gene match. The CDR3 is 18 residues long. Germline CDR1 and CDR2: SEHNR and FQNEAQ (reference sequence). Study-wide results and limits: To unstimulated subsets, only a minor fraction of alloreactive clones could be mapped.

TCRdb's table, derived via immunoSEQ multiplex PCR, lists solely in-frame clones and lacks some. The table has around 100,000 clones, approximately 94% seen once. To note about this clone: The antigen remains undetermined.

The sequence was obtained from a human donor in good health. The J gene is TRBJ2-3, the V gene TRBV7-9, with 12 nucleotides matching TRBD2. What was sequenced was non-Treg CD4+ T cells sorted from blood. The CDR3 region is CASSPPLRLAGDKDTQYF. CDR3 DNA sequence: TGTGCCAGCAGCCCCCCCCTTCGACTAGCGGGAGATAAAGATACGCAGTATTTT. Full variable domain (remainder filled in from reference TRBV7-9 and TRBJ2-3): DTGVSQNPRHKITKRGQNVTFRCDPISEHNRLYWYRQTLGQGPEFLTYFQNEAQLEKSRLLSDRFSAERPKGSFSTLEIQRTEQGDSAMYLCASSPPLRLAGDKDTQYFGPGTRLTVL.